This T cell receptor (beta chain) was sequenced during a study of blood T cell repertoires in COVID-19. Study at large: Sites in the United States, Italy and Spain provided acute and convalescent COVID-19 samples.

As processed by the authors: Cell counts per sample came from amplifying reference gene primers. Using immunoSEQ multiplex PCR, the repertoire was profiled, and TCRdb retains in-frame clones only, with some absent. V and J calls and clone size are copied from that table; D and trimming were computed from the DNA. The sample holds 200,000 to 250,000 clones, around 82% seen once. The CDR3 covers 16 residues. Germline V gives CDR1 MNHNY, CDR2 SVGAGI (reference sequence). Trimming cost V 5 bases and J 4 bases, with 20 bases left between them. Sequencing input: peripheral blood. The TCR was taken from a woman aged 80 or over with acute or convalescent COVID-19. This chain links TRBV6-6 with TRBJ1-2; possible D gene TRBD1, 6 bases. Here the CDR3 DNA reads TGTGCCAGCAGTCCCCCCCCAGGGGAGGGGGGCTATGGCTACACCTTC. Translation: CASSPPPGEGGYGYTF.